A single sample is the source of the 2 T cell receptor beta chains below, sequenced in a study of spatial heterogeneity in lung cancer. Time point in this sample: sample taken at primary tumor resection. Material for sequencing was whole RNA from tumor, nontumor lung or frozen PBMC, left unsorted. TCRdb reprocessed the 5' RACE reads via MiXCR and lists one record per CDR3 protein. The table lists 9,500 to 15,000 distinct CDR3 sequences, approximately 6.2% of them singletons. The input for sequencing was normal lung tissue next to the tumor, taken at surgery. These receptors originate from a male donor with early-stage non-small cell lung cancer.

Many counts were recorded for this clonotype. The V gene is TRBV7-8, the J gene TRBJ2-1; TRBD2 matches at 10 bases. The CDR3 is made up of 15 amino acids. Germline lookup yields CDR1 SGHVS and CDR2 FQNEAQ. V gave up 5 bases and J gave up 2 bases; unmatched junction bases: 3. The CDR3 protein is CASSITSGTYNEQFF. The CDR3 DNA reads as TGTGCCAGCAGCATTACTAGCGGGACCTACAATGAGCAGTTCTTC.

This clonotype was counted at least ten times. The V and J genes are TRBV18 and TRBJ2-3; D is perhaps TRBD2 (6 bases). CDR1 and CDR2 (germline): KGHSH, LQKENI. Trimming took 3 bases from V and 6 from J, leaving 13 bases between them. The CDR3 is 14 residues long. This CDR3 is CASSPQTRADTQYF. DNA for the CDR3: TGTGCCAGCTCACCTCAGACTAGAGCCGATACGCAGTATTTT.